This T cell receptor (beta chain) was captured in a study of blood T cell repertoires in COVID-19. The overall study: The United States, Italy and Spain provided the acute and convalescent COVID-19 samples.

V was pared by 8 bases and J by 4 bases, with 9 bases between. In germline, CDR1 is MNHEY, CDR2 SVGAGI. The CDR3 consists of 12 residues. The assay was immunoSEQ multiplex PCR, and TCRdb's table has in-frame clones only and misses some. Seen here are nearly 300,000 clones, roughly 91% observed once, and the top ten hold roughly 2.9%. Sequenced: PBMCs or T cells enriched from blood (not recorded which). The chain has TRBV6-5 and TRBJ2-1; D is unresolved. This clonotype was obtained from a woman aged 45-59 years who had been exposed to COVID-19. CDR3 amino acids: CASRLSYNEQFF. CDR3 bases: TGTGCCAGCCGACTTTCTTACAATGAGCAGTTCTTC.